The sequence of this T cell receptor (beta chain) was determined in a study of Ad26.COV2.S vaccination and SARS-CoV-2 variants. Study details: The COV1001 Ad26.COV2.S trial arm included the donor.

Data came from immunoSEQ multiplex PCR; TCRdb stores just in-frame clones and leaves some out. Found here are a few hundred thousand clones, approximately 88% of them singletons; the top ten hold roughly 3%. Concerning this clone itself: The antigen is undetermined.

The germline V and J ends were trimmed by 7 bases and 10 bases, with 14 bases remaining between them. The V gene's germline CDR1 is ENHRY and CDR2 SYGVKD. This CDR3 is 13 amino acids long. General study results and limits: Relative to placebo recipients, vaccine recipients exhibited elevated spike-specific TCR breadth. TCR breadth and depth analyses may have underestimated total T cell responses.

The treatment denotes: 15 to 20 received Ad26.COV2.S at low or high dose, single or two shots; 5 received placebo; per-sample allocation not given. The samples date from day 63 after the first vaccine or placebo injection. Adults aged 18-55 years in Boston included the donor. The V and J genes are TRBV10-3 and TRBJ1-6; D is unresolved. Sequences were derived from peripheral blood, sampled in a trial of Ad26.COV2.S vaccine versus placebo. This clonotype originated in a person aged 18 to 59 who received the Ad26.COV2.S COVID-19 vaccine or a placebo. Written as DNA, the CDR3 is TGTGCCATCACTCCGACGGGGAGGTCACCCCTCCACTTT. Its protein is CAITPTGRSPLHF.